These T cell receptor beta chains were read from a single sample in a study of shared clonotypes between healthy human individuals. Data came from immunoSEQ multiplex PCR; TCRdb stores just in-frame clones and leaves some out. In the table there are 1.6 million or so clones, 98% of which are singletons. Sequences were obtained from naive CD4+ T cells sorted from blood. These receptors all come from a man aged 30-40 years in good health. Both conserved end residues are part of each CDR3. The D gene is left open where the match is weak.

D	V	J	CDR3
TRBD1	TRBV7-9	TRBJ1-5	CASTGTGEPNSNQPQHF
TRBD1	TRBV5-1	TRBJ1-4	CASSLAGVTGGEKLFF
NA	TRBV4-3	TRBJ1-2	CASSPHTARDYGYTF
NA	TRBV15	TRBJ2-5	CATSRVGAVGHETQYF
NA	TRBV10-1	TRBJ2-5	CASSDGGAEETQYF
TRBD2	TRBV6-1	TRBJ2-7	CASSVLAGALQSYEQYF
NA	TRBV7-2	TRBJ1-3	CASSYSRSPRGNTIYF
NA	TRBV28	TRBJ2-5	CASSLLYRKETQYF
NA	TRBV27	TRBJ2-7	CASSPDVSYEQYF
NA	TRBV28	TRBJ1-1	CASLPPRGEYTEAFF
TRBD2	TRBV27	TRBJ2-1	CASTEAVAGAWFF
TRBD1	TRBV6-6	TRBJ1-4	CASSYLDRENSGLFF
TRBD2	TRBV19	TRBJ2-7	CASSTSGRYEQYF
NA	TRBV2	TRBJ2-7	CASGPGRLEDGGQYF
TRBD2	TRBV10-1	TRBJ2-2	CASARTSGRNTGELFF
TRBD2	TRBV19	TRBJ2-7	CASSTPGTRIGAQYF
TRBD1	TRBV5-5	TRBJ1-1	CASRAGTGNTEAFF
NA	TRBV6-5	TRBJ2-1	CASSYSSDYRYEQFF
TRBD1	TRBV5-1	TRBJ1-3	CASSAGTAPGGSSGNTIYF
NA	TRBV10-3	TRBJ2-2	CATLRDTGELFF
NA	TRBV1	TRBJ1-5	CTSSPERSGQPQHF
NA	TRBV29-1	TRBJ2-4	CSVGFGTGGNIQYF
NA	TRBV18	TRBJ2-1	CASSPRLENEQFF
NA	TRBV7-3	TRBJ2-1	CASSLRRIAGAGEQFF
TRBD2	TRBV6-6	TRBJ2-5	CASSYAPGGQETQYF
NA	TRBV7-2	TRBJ2-3	CASSLVDPPFGRKGDTQYF
NA	TRBV2	TRBJ1-5	CASSERQPYNQPQHF
TRBD2	TRBV18	TRBJ2-3	CASSPIDLAGTTDTQYF
NA	TRBV5-4	TRBJ2-7	CASSSPPGSVYEQYF
TRBD2	TRBV11-2	TRBJ2-5	CASSLRLALQETQYF
NA	TRBV18	TRBJ1-5	CASSPPGGADNQPQHF